Below, 32 T cell receptor beta chains from the same sample are listed, as sequenced in a study of cytotoxic CD8 clonotypes in ibrutinib-treated CLL. Libraries were prepared by immunoSEQ multiplex PCR; TCRdb keeps only in-frame clonotypes and omits some of them. The sample yields around 50,000 clones, roughly three fifths seen once. This specimen consisted of PBMCs, obtained after 24 months of ibrutinib treatment. The origin of the receptors is a human donor with chronic lymphocytic leukemia.

Comment on this clone: A much larger clonotype is one base distant, so this may be a read error. The chain employs TRBV7-8 and TRBJ1-5, with TRBD1 as a possible D gene (5 bases). From germline, CDR1 is SGHVS and CDR2 FQNEAQ. V shed 5 bases and J shed 6 bases, with 17 bases lying between them. The CDR3 consists of 15 residues. DNA of the CDR3: TGTGCCAGCAGCCAAGATGGCCAGGGCGGTCAGCCCCAGCATTTT. This gives the protein CASSQDGQGGQPQHF.

V is TRBV19 and J is TRBJ1-5; D not resolved. The ends were cut back, 6 bases at V and 5 bases at J, with 14 bases in the middle. The CDR3 runs 14 residues. The germline V gene has CDR1 LNHDA and CDR2 SQIVND (reference sequence). CDR3 residues: CASSPRGRDQPQHF. The DNA of the CDR3 is TGTGCCAGTAGCCCCCGGGGTAGGGATCAGCCCCAGCATTTT.

This clone occurred a few times. The chain joins TRBV25-1 to TRBJ1-2; D possibly corresponds to TRBD1 (5 bases). CDR3 length: 14 amino acids. CDR1 MGHDK and CDR2 SYGVNS come from the germline V gene. Trimming shortened V by 2 bases and J by 5 bases, and 12 bases separated the two germline ends. CDR3 amino acids: CASSERTGSYGYTF. As DNA, the CDR3 is TGTGCCAGCAGTGAAAGAACAGGCTCTTATGGCTACACCTTC.

There are a few counts of this clone. The chain carries TRBV29-1 and TRBJ2-3; no reliable D call. This CDR3 has 11 amino acids. The V gene lost 3 bases and the J gene lost 7 bases, with 8 bases spanning the gap. Germline CDR1 SQVTM, CDR2 ANQGSEA. The CDR3 DNA sequence: TGCAGCGTTGAGGTGGCAAATACGCAGTATTTT. It specifies CSVEVANTQYF.

This rearrangement joins TRBV15 to TRBJ2-7; no firm D call. Germline lookup yields CDR1 LNHNV and CDR2 YYDKDF (reference sequence). V was clipped by 0 bases and J by 5 bases, with 11 bases between them. CDR3 size: 14 residues. The CDR3 loop is CATSRDMMVNEQYF. The CDR3 nucleotides are TGTGCCACCAGCAGAGATATGATGGTAAACGAGCAGTACTTC.

The V gene is TRBV6-5, the J gene TRBJ1-1, with D unresolved. The CDR3 runs 11 residues. V lost 2 bases to trimming and J lost 11 bases, with 9 bases between them. The germline CDR1 and CDR2 sequences are MNHEY and SVGAGI. The CDR3 nucleotides read TGTGCCAGCAGTTACGTCGGTAGGGCTTTCTTT. Its translation is CASSYVGRAFF.

This chain uses TRBV6-1 with TRBJ2-2; TRBD1 aligns across 7 bases. The CDR3 is made up of 14 amino acids. V shed 7 bases, J shed 3 bases, and the junction held 5 bases outside the gene matches. Per the germline V gene, CDR1 is MNHNS and CDR2 is SASEGT. The CDR3 loop is CASTRDSYTGELFF. The CDR3 nucleotides are TGTGCCAGCACCAGGGACAGTTACACCGGGGAGCTGTTTTTT.

The CDR3 region is CASSPDRGYGYTF. CDR3 coding DNA: TGTGCCAGCAGCCCCGACAGGGGTTATGGCTACACCTTC. The chain combines TRBV6-4 with TRBJ1-2, with 8 bases identical to TRBD1. The CDR3 is 13 residues long. Germline V gene data show CDR1 as MRHNA and CDR2 as SNTAGT. Trimming took 6 bases from V and 5 from J; bases not matched to a gene: 5.

In this sample, this clone is medium-sized. CDR3 protein: CASSLGRGGFYNEQFF. As DNA, the CDR3 is TGTGCCAGCAGCTTAGGGAGAGGGGGCTTCTACAATGAGCAGTTCTTC. V gene TRBV13 combines with J gene TRBJ2-1; 7 nucleotides line up with TRBD1. CDR3 length: 16 amino acids. CDR1 and CDR2 from the germline V gene are PRHDT and FYEKMQ (reference sequence). Losses at the gene ends were 0 bases for V and 3 bases for J; bases not matched to a gene: 5.

This chain links TRBV5-1 with TRBJ2-7; 9 nucleotides line up with TRBD1. The CDR3 has 15 residues. The J segment lost 3 bases and the V segment lost 6 bases, leaving 10 bases of the junction unmatched. Germline CDR1 and CDR2: SGHRS and YFSETQ. Here the CDR3 reads CASNNGGTGIYEQYF. CDR3 DNA: TGCGCCAGCAACAACGGGGGGACAGGGATCTACGAGCAGTACTTC. The full variable domain, its missing parts supplied by reference TRBV5-1 and TRBJ2-7, is KAGVTQTPRYLIKTRGQQVTLSCSPISGHRSVSWYQQTPGQGLQFLFEYFSETQRNKGNFPGRFSGRQFSNSRSEMNVSTLELGDSALYLCASNNGGTGIYEQYFGPGTRLTVT.

The chain couples TRBV4-2 to TRBJ2-4; TRBD2 matches at 7 bases. V was clipped by 0 bases and J by 10 bases; unmatched bases: 9. The CDR3 loop spans 15 amino acids. Germline assignment: CDR1 LGHNA and CDR2 YNFKEQ. The CDR3 region has the DNA TGTGCCAGCAGCCAAGAAAGGGAGGGGACTTCGATTCAGTACTTC. Translation: CASSQEREGTSIQYF.

This clone was counted between two and nine times. This sequence joins TRBV6-1 and TRBJ2-1; D is unclear. CDR3 length equals 11 residues. Between the trimmed V and J ends, which lost 8 bases and 10 bases, there was a span of 12 bases. CDR1 and CDR2 from the germline V gene are MNHNS and SASEGT. CDR3: CASLRGGEQFF. DNA of the CDR3: TGTGCCAGCCTGAGAGGTGGAGAGCAGTTCTTC.

The chain combines TRBV6-1 with TRBJ2-3; D possibly corresponds to TRBD1 (5 bases). Trimming took off 0 bases at V and 1 base at J, with 14 bases between the two ends. There are 17 residues in the CDR3. Germline V gene sequence: CDR1 MNHNS, CDR2 SASEGT. The CDR3: CASSEATGGWGTDTQYF. Written as DNA, the CDR3 is TGTGCCAGCAGTGAAGCTACAGGCGGTTGGGGCACAGATACGCAGTATTTT.

This clone was seen many times. The rearrangement uses TRBV19 and TRBJ2-7, with TRBD2 as a possible D gene (6 bases). Germline V lookup: CDR1 LNHDA, CDR2 SQIVND (reference sequence). CDR3 length: 15 residues. V lost 3 bases and J 6 bases, leaving 18 bases between the germline ends. In DNA, the CDR3 is TGTGCCAGTAGTATCCAGGCGGGTGCGGGGTCCGAGCAGTACTTC. As protein: CASSIQAGAGSEQYF.

The rearrangement uses TRBV29-1 and TRBJ2-5; maybe TRBD1 (5 bases). CDR3 length equals 13 residues. Trimming stripped 3 bases from V and 4 bases from J, with 12 bases between. Germline CDR1 SQVTM, CDR2 ANQGSEA. The CDR3 loop is CSVDRVRGETQYF. The CDR3 coding sequence is TGCAGCGTTGACAGGGTCAGAGGAGAGACCCAGTACTTC.

This clone was counted only a few times. The genes are TRBV5-1 and TRBJ2-3; 9 bases line up with TRBD2. This CDR3 has 14 residues. Germline loops: CDR1 SGHRS, CDR2 YFSETQ. After removal of 2 bases from V and 4 bases from J, the junction contained 2 bases not matched to a gene. The CDR3 region has the DNA TGCGCCAGCAGCTTTGGCGGGGGGGCAGATACGCAGTATTTT. It translates to CASSFGGGADTQYF.

The J gene is TRBJ2-7, the V gene TRBV4-1; 9 nucleotides align to TRBD1. CDR1 MGHRA and CDR2 YSYEKL come from the germline V gene. The length of the CDR3 is 15 residues. Trimming cost V 1 base and J 3 bases; bases outside gene matches: 4. In nucleotides, the CDR3 is TGCGCCAGCAGCCAAGCTCCGGGACAGGGCTACGAGCAGTACTTC. Translating gives CASSQAPGQGYEQYF.

CDR3 coding DNA: TGCGCCAGCAGCTTGGCGCGCCTCGGCGGGACAGGGGGCGCTGGGGCCAACGTCCTGACTTTC. Its protein product is CASSLARLGGTGGAGANVLTF. The rearrangement links TRBV5-1 to TRBJ2-6, with 12 bases identical to TRBD1. V trimming: 0 bases; J trimming: 2 bases; junction bases outside the gene matches: 12. The germline CDR1 and CDR2 sequences are SGHRS and YFSETQ. The CDR3 totals 21 residues.

The gene calls are TRBV6-6 and TRBJ2-5; the D gene is possibly TRBD1 (5 bases). This CDR3 region has 13 residues. The ends were cut back, 4 bases at V and 5 bases at J, with 11 bases in the middle. Germline loops: CDR1 MNHNY, CDR2 SVGAGI (reference sequence). This CDR3 reads CASSSGIGETQYF. The CDR3 coding sequence is TGTGCCAGCAGTTCAGGGATCGGGGAGACCCAGTACTTC.

The CDR3: CSARAVMNTEAFF. The CDR3 DNA follows: TGCAGCGCCAGGGCCGTGATGAACACTGAAGCTTTCTTT. This chain connects TRBV29-1 to TRBJ1-1; tentatively, D is TRBD1 (5 bases). CDR3 length: 13 amino acids. CDR1 SQVTM and CDR2 ANQGSEA come from the germline V gene. V dropped 7 bases and J dropped 0 bases, with 12 bases sitting between them.

This clone has more than one count but fewer than ten. The chain recombines TRBV6-5 with TRBJ1-1, with D unclear. Trimming pared 8 bases from V and 7 bases from J, leaving 11 bases between. The CDR3 length is 11 residues. Germline V gene lookup returns CDR1 MNHEY and CDR2 SVGAGI. CDR3 in amino acids: CASFDGYEAFF. The CDR3 DNA sequence: TGTGCCAGCTTTGATGGCTATGAAGCTTTCTTT.

Worth noting for this clone: The sample contains more than one DNA sequence encoding this CDR3. The rearrangement links TRBV12-5 to TRBJ1-1; D is uncertain. This CDR3 region has 11 residues. The V gene's germline CDR1 is LGHNT and CDR2 FRNRAP. The V end lost 3 bases, the J end lost 2 bases, and 1 base lay between the germline ends. The CDR3 nucleotides are TGTGCTAGTGGTTTCAACACTGAAGCTTTCTTT. Translation: CASGFNTEAFF.

The chain joins TRBV18 to TRBJ1-2; TRBD1 is a possible D gene (5 bases). Trimming cost V 6 bases and J 4 bases, with 12 bases left between them. This CDR3 has 13 residues. The V gene's germline CDR1 is KGHSH and CDR2 LQKENI. The DNA for the CDR3 is TGTGCCAGCTCTCCTGACAGACTCTATGGCTACACCTTC. Protein: CASSPDRLYGYTF.

The rearrangement joins TRBV11-1 to TRBJ2-7; the D gene is possibly TRBD1 (5 bases). The ends were cut back, 5 bases at V and 7 bases at J, with 12 bases in the middle. Germline loops: CDR1 SGHAT, CDR2 FQDESV (reference sequence). The CDR3 is 12 amino acids. The CDR3 bases are TGTGCCAGCAGCCCCACAGGTCGGGAGCAGTACTTC. Translation: CASSPTGREQYF.

This chain links TRBV6-5 with TRBJ1-3; TRBD1 is a possible D gene (5 bases). Between the trimmed V and J ends, which lost 2 bases and 3 bases, there was a span of 11 bases. The CDR3 contains 15 residues. Germline CDR1 MNHEY, CDR2 SVGAGI. This CDR3 reads CASSYVGDGGNTIYF. DNA of the CDR3: TGTGCCAGCAGTTACGTGGGGGATGGTGGAAACACCATATATTTT.

This chain uses TRBV7-9 with TRBJ2-2; no definite D call. Trimming took off 4 bases at V and 3 bases at J, with 12 bases between the two ends. The length of the CDR3 is 15 residues. Germline V lookup: CDR1 SEHNR, CDR2 FQNEAQ (reference sequence). The CDR3 DNA follows: TGTGCCAGCAGCTCCACGAACTACTACACCGGGGAGCTGTTTTTT. This gives the protein CASSSTNYYTGELFF.

This clone was counted once. V is TRBV6-5 and J is TRBJ2-5; TRBD2 agrees at 12 bases. The CDR3 consists of 16 residues. V gave up 4 bases and J gave up 4 bases; unmatched junction bases: 7. Germline V gene sequence: CDR1 MNHEY, CDR2 SVGAGI. In nucleotides, the CDR3 is TGTGCCAGCAGTTCCCTAGCGGGGGGGCGCGGAGAGACCCAGTACTTC. Protein sequence: CASSSLAGGRGETQYF.

The chain has TRBV9 and TRBJ1-1; the match to TRBD1 covers 9 bases. The CDR3 extends over 15 amino acids. Germline lookup yields CDR1 SGDLS and CDR2 YYNGEE. The ends lost 4 bases at V and 4 bases at J; junction bases unmatched: 8. CDR3 nucleotide sequence: TGTGCCAGCAGCAGGGGTGGGACAGGGAGCACTGAAGCTTTCTTT. This codes for CASSRGGTGSTEAFF.

This chain joins TRBV7-9 and TRBJ2-7, with 8 bases matching TRBD1. The CDR3 is 13 residues long. Germline CDR1 SEHNR, CDR2 FQNEAQ (reference sequence). Germline trimming cut 5 bases from V and 9 bases from J; bases unmatched to any gene: 9. The CDR3 DNA sequence: TGTGCCAGCAGCACAGACAGGGGATATGCGCAGTACTTC. Protein product: CASSTDRGYAQYF.

Worth noting for this clone: In the same sample, other DNA sequences code for this CDR3. The chain couples TRBV11-2 to TRBJ2-5, with a tentative D call TRBD1 (8 bases). Trimming pared 3 bases from V and 2 bases from J, leaving 13 bases between. The CDR3 is made up of 15 amino acids. The germline gives CDR1 SGHAT, CDR2 FQNNGV. The CDR3 bases are TGTGCCAGCAGCTTCGACAGGGGAGGGCAAGAGACCCAGTACTTC. Protein sequence: CASSFDRGGQETQYF. The whole variable domain, filled in from reference TRBV11-2 and TRBJ2-5, reads EAGVAQSPRYKIIEKRQSVAFWCNPISGHATLYWYQQILGQGPKLLIQFQNNGVVDDSQLPKDRFSAERLKGVDSTLKIQPAKLEDSAVYLCASSFDRGGQETQYFGPGTRLLVL.

CDR3 protein: CASSFVGGRYNEQFF. Written as DNA, the CDR3 is TGTGCCAGCAGTTTCGTGGGGGGCCGTTACAATGAGCAGTTCTTC. This rearrangement joins TRBV27 to TRBJ2-1, with D possibly called TRBD1 or TRBD2 (6 bases each). Germline V gene data show CDR1 as MNHEY and CDR2 as SMNVEV (reference sequence). The CDR3 totals 15 residues. With 3 bases removed from V and 4 bases from J, the gap between germline ends came to 13 bases.

In this sample, this clone is medium-sized. V and J are TRBV5-1 and TRBJ2-3; possible D gene TRBD1, 6 bases. Germline CDR1 reads SGHRS; CDR2 reads YFSETQ. Trimming removed 5 bases at V and 3 bases at J, with 10 bases between. The CDR3 consists of 13 residues. CDR3 sequence reads: CASREQGTDTQYF. CDR3 in DNA: TGCGCCAGCAGGGAACAGGGTACAGATACGCAGTATTTT. Full variable domain (remainder filled in from reference TRBV5-1 and TRBJ2-3): KAGVTQTPRYLIKTRGQQVTLSCSPISGHRSVSWYQQTPGQGLQFLFEYFSETQRNKGNFPGRFSGRQFSNSRSEMNVSTLELGDSALYLCASREQGTDTQYFGPGTRLTVL.